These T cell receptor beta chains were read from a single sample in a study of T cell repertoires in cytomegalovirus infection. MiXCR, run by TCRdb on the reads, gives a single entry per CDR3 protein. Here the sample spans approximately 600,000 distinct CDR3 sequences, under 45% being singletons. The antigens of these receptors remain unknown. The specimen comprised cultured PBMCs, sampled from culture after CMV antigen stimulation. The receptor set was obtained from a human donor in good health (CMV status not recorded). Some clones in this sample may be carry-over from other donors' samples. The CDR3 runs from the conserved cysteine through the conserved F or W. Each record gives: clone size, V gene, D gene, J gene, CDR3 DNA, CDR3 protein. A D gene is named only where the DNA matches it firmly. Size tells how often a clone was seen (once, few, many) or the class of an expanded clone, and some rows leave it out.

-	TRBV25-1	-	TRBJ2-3	TGTGCCAGCAGTTCGGGAAGTTCGCTTCGGGCAGATACGCAGTATTTT	CASSSGSSLRADTQYF
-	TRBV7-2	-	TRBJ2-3	TGTGCCAGCAGCTTAAATTATGGACAATCGACGCAGTATTTT	CASSLNYGQSTQYF
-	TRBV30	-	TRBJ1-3	TGTGCCTGGAGTCCTTTGGCTTCTGGAAACACCATATATTTT	CAWSPLASGNTIYF
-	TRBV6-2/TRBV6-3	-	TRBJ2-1	TGTGCCAGCAGTAACTTTGTCCCGGGGGAGCAGTTCTTC	CASSNFVPGEQFF
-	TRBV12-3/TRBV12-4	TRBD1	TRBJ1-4	TGTGCCAGCAGCCCCGCGGGACAGGCGGCAACTAATGAAAAACTGTTTTTT	CASSPAGQAATNEKLFF
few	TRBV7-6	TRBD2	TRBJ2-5	TGTGCCAGCAGCCCCCTAGCGGGAGGGGGTGAGACCCAGTACTTC	CASSPLAGGGETQYF
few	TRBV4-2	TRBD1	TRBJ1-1	TGTGCCAGCCGAAGGGGGCAGGCGAACACTGAAGCTTTCTTT	CASRRGQANTEAFF
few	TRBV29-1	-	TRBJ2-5	TGCAGCGTCGTACTCGGAGTCGGCGGGGAGACCCAGTACTTC	CSVVLGVGGETQYF
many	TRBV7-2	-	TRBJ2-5	TGTGCCAGCAGCCCCCGCGGCGAGACCCAGTACTTC	CASSPRGETQYF
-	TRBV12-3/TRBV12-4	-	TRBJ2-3	TGTGCCAGCAGTCCGACAGCGGTCCTTACCACAGATACGCAGTATTTT	CASSPTAVLTTDTQYF
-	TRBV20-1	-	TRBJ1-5	TGCAGTGTCTTGGCGGGGTTGGTGACGGGCAATCAGCCCCAGCATTTT	CSVLAGLVTGNQPQHF
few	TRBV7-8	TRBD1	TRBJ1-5	TGTGCCAGCAGCTTAGATTGGACAGGGGGGTTGCAGCCCCAGCATTTT	CASSLDWTGGLQPQHF
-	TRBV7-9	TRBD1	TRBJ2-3	TGTGCCAGCACCAAAACAGGGACAGGGGGGAGAGATACGCAGTATTTT	CASTKTGTGGRDTQYF
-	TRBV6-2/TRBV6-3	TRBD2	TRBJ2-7	TGTGCCAGCAGTTACTCGTGGCCCGGGAGGGCCTACGAGCAGTACTTC	CASSYSWPGRAYEQYF
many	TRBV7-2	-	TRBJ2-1	TGTGCCAGCAGCCGAAACAGGCACAATGAGCAGTTCTTC	CASSRNRHNEQFF
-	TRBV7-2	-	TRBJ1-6	TGTGCCAGCAGCTTAATGCCAGCCCGTGTCCATAATTCACCCCTCCACTTT	CASSLMPARVHNSPLHF
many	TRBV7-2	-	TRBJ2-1	TGTGCCACCAGAAGGGAGATCAATGAGCAGTTCTTC	CATRREINEQFF
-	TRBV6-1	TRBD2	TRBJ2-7	TGTGCCAGCAGACGGGCGCGGGAGACCTACGAGCAGTACTTC	CASRRARETYEQYF
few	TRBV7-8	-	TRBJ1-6	TGTGCCAGCAGCCCAAGTCCCTTTTTACCCCTCCACTTT	CASSPSPFLPLHF
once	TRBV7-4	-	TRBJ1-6	TGTGCCAGCAGCTTGGGGGTGGGTCCGGATTCACCCCTCCACTTT	CASSLGVGPDSPLHF
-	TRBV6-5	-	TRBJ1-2	TGTGCCACCAAAAGGGGGGGCGCCGATGGCTACACCTTC	CATKRGGADGYTF
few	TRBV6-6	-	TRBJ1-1	TGTGCCAGCAGTTACTTGGGGGGGTCGGCTGAAGCTTTCTTT	CASSYLGGSAEAFF
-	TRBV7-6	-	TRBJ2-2	TGTGCCAGCAGCTTCGCTTGGGGGTCCACCGGGGAGCTGTTTTTT	CASSFAWGSTGELFF
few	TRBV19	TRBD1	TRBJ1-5	TGTGCCAGTAGCCCGTACAGGGGAAGCCATCAGCCCCAGCATTTT	CASSPYRGSHQPQHF
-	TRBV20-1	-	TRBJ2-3	TGCAGTGCTTCCCGGGGTCCGGATACGCAGTATTTT	CSASRGPDTQYF
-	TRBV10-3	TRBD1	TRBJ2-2	TGTGCCATCAGAGACCCGGGACAGGGGACCGGGGAGCTGTTTTTT	CAIRDPGQGTGELFF
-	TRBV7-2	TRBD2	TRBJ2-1	TGTGCCAGCAGCTTAGTGGGGGGAGGTTGGGGGGGCAATGAGCAGTTCTTC	CASSLVGGGWGGNEQFF
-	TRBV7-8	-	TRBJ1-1	TGTGCCAGCAGCTCCCGGGACCTCCTTTTGGCTTTCTTT	CASSSRDLLLAFF
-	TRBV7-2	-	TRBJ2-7	TGTGCCAGCAGGTTAAGGGTGGCGGGTGGCGAGCAGTACTTC	CASRLRVAGGEQYF
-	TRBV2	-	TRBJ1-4	TGTGCCAGCAGTGTGTTCCGGGACATTCGGTTTTTACTGTTTTTT	CASSVFRDIRFLLFF
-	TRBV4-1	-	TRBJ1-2	TGCGCCAGCAGCCAAGGCGGGGGTCTAAACTATGGCTACACCTTC	CASSQGGGLNYGYTF
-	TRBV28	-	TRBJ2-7	TGTGCCAGCAGTCCCCGGACAGTTCACTCCTACGAGCAGTACTTC	CASSPRTVHSYEQYF
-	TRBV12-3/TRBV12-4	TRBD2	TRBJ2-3	TGTGCCAGCCGGGTTAGCGGGAGATATGGAGATACGCAGTATTTT	CASRVSGRYGDTQYF
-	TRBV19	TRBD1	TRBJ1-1	TGTGCCAGTAGTCCTAACAGGGGTATGAACACTGAAGCTTTCTTT	CASSPNRGMNTEAFF
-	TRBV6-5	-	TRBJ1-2	TGTGCCAGCAAGATTAACTGGGGCGAGGGCTATGGCTACACCTTC	CASKINWGEGYGYTF
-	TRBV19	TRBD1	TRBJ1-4	TGTGCCAGCCGCGACAGGGGGCGTACGAATTTAGAAAAACTGTTTTTT	CASRDRGRTNLEKLFF
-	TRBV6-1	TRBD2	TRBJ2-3	TGTGCCAGCAGTGAAGCGCGGGCTAGCGGAAGCACAGATACGCAGTATTTT	CASSEARASGSTDTQYF
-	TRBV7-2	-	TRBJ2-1	TGTGCCAGCAGCTTAGCTAGTCAGCCCTACAATGAGCAGTTCTTC	CASSLASQPYNEQFF
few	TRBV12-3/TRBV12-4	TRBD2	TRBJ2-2	TGTGCCAGCAGCCTAGCGAGCGGGAGGACCGGGGAGCTGTTTTTT	CASSLASGRTGELFF
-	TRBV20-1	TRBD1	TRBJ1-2	TGCAGTGCCAAGGGGGCGGCTACCGGAAAAGTTACCTATGGCTACACCTTC	CSAKGAATGKVTYGYTF
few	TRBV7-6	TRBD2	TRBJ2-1	TGTGCCAGCAGCGGGACTAGCGGGAGTAGTGAGCAGTTCTTC	CASSGTSGSSEQFF
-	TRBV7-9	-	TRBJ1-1	TGTGCCAGCAGCTTAGCAACCCTCCAGGGGCGGAACACTGAAGCTTTCTTT	CASSLATLQGRNTEAFF
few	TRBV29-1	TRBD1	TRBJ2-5	TGCAGCGTTGAAGATCAAAGGGACGGGACAGCACAAGAGACCCAGTACTTC	CSVEDQRDGTAQETQYF
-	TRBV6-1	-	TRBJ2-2	TGTGCCAGCAGCCCGGGGACTCCCGGACCCGGGGAGCTGTTTTTT	CASSPGTPGPGELFF
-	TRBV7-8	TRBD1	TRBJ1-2	TGTGCCAGCACAGGACAGGAAACTAACTATGGCTACACCTTC	CASTGQETNYGYTF
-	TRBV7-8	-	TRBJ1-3	TGTGCCAGCAGCCCTAGACCCTTTGAAAACACCATATATTTT	CASSPRPFENTIYF
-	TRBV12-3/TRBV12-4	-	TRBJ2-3	TGTGCCAGCAGTCCCCAGCAGCTCACAGATACGCAGTATTTT	CASSPQQLTDTQYF
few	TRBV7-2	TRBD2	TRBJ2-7	TGTGCCAGCAGGGTCATAGCGGGGGGGCTCTATCCGATGAGGGAGCAGTACTTC	CASRVIAGGLYPMREQYF
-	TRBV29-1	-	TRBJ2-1	TGCAGCGTTGAACGCCGGTTAGCGTCGATTGGTAAGCAGTTCTTC	CSVERRLASIGKQFF
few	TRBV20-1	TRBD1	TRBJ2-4	TGCAGTGCTAGTCCCCCCAGGCAGGGGGTATCCATTCAGTACTTC	CSASPPRQGVSIQYF
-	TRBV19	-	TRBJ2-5	TGTGCCAGTAGTATAAGCATCCAAGAGACCCAGTACTTC	CASSISIQETQYF